This entry concerns a single T cell receptor beta chain. Its target is unknown. Trimming removed 2 bases from V and 7 bases from J; junction bases left unmatched: 2. CDR3 length equals 12 residues. Germline V gene data show CDR1 as SGHRS and CDR2 as YFSETQ. The whole isolated RNA underwent reverse transcription, so sequencing captured expressed TCRB transcripts. Only in-frame clones appear in the TCRdb table, and some are missing; sequencing was by immunoSEQ multiplex PCR. The table has around 300,000 clones, 7% to 9% seen once. This specimen comes from a study of beta chain features in type 1 diabetes. Study as a whole: In all, around 100,000,000 sorted cells from all samples were analyzed. Study results and limitations: For patients and controls alike, PCR might favor shorter templates to the same degree.

CD4+ naive, central memory, regulatory and stem cell-like memory subsets were isolated by sorting on CD45RO/CCR7/CD25/CD127/CD95/CD27. The clonotype comes from a woman between 18 and 29 years old in good health. The chain has TRBV5-1 and TRBJ2-7, with 8 nucleotides matching TRBD1. The sample was central memory CD4+ T cells from blood. The CDR3 region has the DNA TGCGCCAGCAGCTTACAGGGGGGTGAGCAGTACTTC. This gives the protein CASSLQGGEQYF.